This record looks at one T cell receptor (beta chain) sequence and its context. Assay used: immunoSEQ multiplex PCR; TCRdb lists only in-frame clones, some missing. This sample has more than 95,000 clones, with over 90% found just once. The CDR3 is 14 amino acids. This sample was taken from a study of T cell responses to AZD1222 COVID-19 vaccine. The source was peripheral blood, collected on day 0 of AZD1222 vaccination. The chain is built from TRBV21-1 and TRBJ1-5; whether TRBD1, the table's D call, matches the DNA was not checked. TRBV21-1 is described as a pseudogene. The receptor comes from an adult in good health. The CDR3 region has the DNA TGTGCCAGCAGCTTGGACAGGGGGCCTCAGCCCCAGCATTTT. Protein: CASSLDRGPQPQHF.